Following are 5 T cell receptor beta chains from one sample sequenced in a study of sequential checkpoint blockade in melanoma. TCRdb keeps only in-frame clones here, not all; method: immunoSEQ multiplex PCR. The data contain under 1,500 clones, roughly a fifth of them singletons. Documented treatment: randomized to nivolumab then ipilimumab (arm A) or the reverse (arm B). The material was tumor tissue (inferred from file names), obtained from a patient given nivolumab and ipilimumab in sequence. Source of these receptors: a human donor with melanoma.

The chain recombines TRBV11-3 with TRBJ1-4; TRBD1 agrees at 7 bases. The CDR3 consists of 19 residues. Per the germline V gene, CDR1 is SGHNT and CDR2 is YENEEA. V shed 8 bases, J shed 4 bases, and the junction held 22 bases outside the gene matches. The CDR3 spells CASRGSLQGDRGNNEKLFF. The CDR3 nucleotides are TGTGCCAGCCGTGGTAGTCTTCAAGGGGACAGAGGAAATAATGAAAAACTGTTTTTT.

The chain carries TRBV19 and TRBJ1-5, with 9 bases that match TRBD1. Losses at the gene ends were 6 bases for V and 1 base for J; bases not matched to a gene: 4. Per the germline V gene, CDR1 is LNHDA and CDR2 is SQIVND (reference sequence). The CDR3 covers 15 residues. The CDR3: CASREGQGSNQPQHF. The CDR3 nucleotides read TGTGCCAGTAGGGAGGGACAGGGAAGCAATCAGCCCCAGCATTTT.

The rearrangement uses TRBV11-3 and TRBJ2-6, with 8 bases that match TRBD1. This CDR3 has 16 amino acids. Germline V gene data show CDR1 as SGHNT and CDR2 as YENEEA. The ends lost 5 bases at V and 0 bases at J; junction bases unmatched: 3. The CDR3 is CASSEGQGSGANVLTF. The DNA of the CDR3 is TGTGCCAGCAGCGAAGGACAGGGCTCTGGGGCCAACGTCCTGACTTTC.

CDR3 region: CASSLVAGGVREQYF. In DNA, the CDR3 is TGTGCCAGCAGCTTAGTTGCGGGAGGGGTTAGAGAGCAGTACTTC. The chain recombines TRBV11-3 with TRBJ2-7; 9 bases match TRBD2. V gave up 1 base and J gave up 7 bases; unmatched junction bases: 8. CDR1 is SGHNT, CDR2 YENEEA, per germline. The CDR3 is made up of 15 amino acids.

This clone was recorded a few times. The V and J genes are TRBV4-1 and TRBJ1-2, with a possible D match to TRBD1 (6 bases). The CDR3 is made up of 14 amino acids. Germline values: CDR1 MGHRA, CDR2 YSYEKL. The ends were cut back, 3 bases at V and 4 bases at J, with 12 bases in the middle. The chain's CDR3 is CASSQTMDSYGYTF. The CDR3 nucleotides are TGCGCCAGCAGCCAGACTATGGACAGCTATGGCTACACCTTC.